The 29 T cell receptor beta chains reported below all come from one sample, sequenced in a study of regulatory T cells in long-lasting Graves disease. Time point given: persistent/refractory GD, antithyroid drugs over 5 years with positive TRAb. PBMC-extracted RNA yielded the TCR library. Through Arm-PCR of CDR3 regions and iRepertoire HTBI primers, TCR beta libraries were built. TCRdb re-called the multiplex PCR reads with MiXCR, one entry per CDR3 protein. This table holds fewer than 550,000 distinct CDR3 sequences, roughly 21% found once. Specimen: peripheral blood mononuclear cells (PBMCs), collected when the disease was refractory, from a patient treated with antithyroid drugs. These receptors originate from a female donor with Graves disease.

This clonotype was picked up a small number of times. The rearrangement links TRBV3-1 to TRBJ1-2; D is unresolved. Germline V gives CDR1 LGHDT, CDR2 YNNKEL (reference sequence). V was clipped by 1 base and J by 2 bases, with 11 bases between them. This CDR3 region has 15 residues. CDR3 sequence reads: CASSQGSVHNYGYTF. CDR3 in DNA: TGTGCCAGCAGCCAAGGGTCGGTCCACAACTATGGCTACACCTTC.

The J gene is TRBJ2-5, the V gene TRBV9; perhaps TRBD1 as D (6 bases). CDR3 length equals 15 residues. V was pared by 4 bases and J by 5 bases, with 18 bases between. The germline V gene encodes CDR1 SGDLS and CDR2 YYNGEE. The CDR3 spells CASSNSGQQRETQYF. The CDR3 DNA sequence: TGTGCCAGCAGCAACTCCGGACAGCAGCGGGAGACCCAGTACTTC.

This clonotype was counted at least ten times. The DNA of the CDR3 is TGTGCCAGCAAGGAGGGGATAGGGGGGCAGCCCCAGCATTTT. This translates into CASKEGIGGQPQHF. This rearrangement joins TRBV2 to TRBJ1-5; D is perhaps TRBD1 (6 bases). The CDR3 length is 14 residues. The V and J ends lost 7 bases and 7 bases respectively, with 17 bases between them. CDR1 and CDR2 from the germline V gene are SNHLY and FYNNEI.

This sequence joins TRBV7-2 and TRBJ1-1, with D unclear. This CDR3 spans 15 amino acids. V was clipped by 1 base and J by 3 bases, with 12 bases between them. CDR1 and CDR2 (germline): SGHTA, FQGNSA. The CDR3 region is CASSLVGFRDTEAFF. Here the CDR3 DNA reads TGTGCCAGCAGCTTAGTAGGGTTTAGGGACACTGAAGCTTTCTTT.

The table lists this clonotype with many counts. The chain is built from TRBV12-3 or TRBV12-4 and TRBJ2-5; 8 nucleotides align to TRBD2. This CDR3 comprises 16 residues. V was clipped by 3 bases and J by 0 bases; unmatched bases: 6. Here the CDR3 DNA reads TGTGCCAGCAGTTTCGATGCTAGCGGGTACCAAGAGACCCAGTACTTC. This translates into CASSFDASGYQETQYF.

This clonotype was counted a few times. The rearrangement joins TRBV19 to TRBJ2-7; 7 bases line up with TRBD1. The ends lost 4 bases at V and 2 bases at J; junction bases unmatched: 2. The CDR3 loop spans 13 amino acids. CDR1 is LNHDA, CDR2 SQIVND, per germline (reference sequence). The CDR3: CASSKQGTYEQYF. CDR3 nucleotides: TGTGCCAGTAGTAAACAGGGGACCTACGAGCAGTACTTC. Full variable domain (rest looked up from reference TRBV19 and TRBJ2-7): DGGITQSPKYLFRKEGQNVTLSCEQNLNHDAMYWYRQDPGQGLRLIYYSQIVNDFQKGDIAEGYSVSREKKESFPLTVTSAQKNPTAFYLCASSKQGTYEQYFGPGTRLTVT.

The chain is built from TRBV7-9 and TRBJ2-7, with 8 bases aligning to TRBD2. The length of the CDR3 is 15 residues. The trim removed 1 base at V and 4 bases at J, leaving 6 bases unmatched. The germline V gene encodes CDR1 SEHNR and CDR2 FQNEAQ (reference sequence). CDR3 DNA sequence: TGTGCCAGCAGCTTAGGGGTTAGCGGGACTTACGAGCAGTACTTC. As protein: CASSLGVSGTYEQYF.

The chain carries TRBV28 and TRBJ1-3; D uncertain. The CDR3 runs to 14 residues. Trimming left V 2 bases short and J 0 bases short, with 5 bases between. CDR1 is MDHEN and CDR2 is SYDVKM in the germline V gene. CDR3 loop: CASSLRFSGNTIYF. In DNA form, the CDR3 reads TGTGCCAGCAGTTTACGGTTCTCTGGAAACACCATATATTTT.

The V gene is TRBV20-1, the J gene TRBJ2-3; 8 nucleotides line up with TRBD2. CDR1 DFQATT and CDR2 SNEGSKA come from the germline V gene (reference sequence). The CDR3 consists of 15 residues. Trimming took 6 bases from V and 8 from J; bases not matched to a gene: 16. CDR3 in amino acids: CSASWASGFVSTQYF. The CDR3 DNA follows: TGCAGTGCATCTTGGGCTAGCGGGTTCGTTAGTACGCAGTATTTT.

There are many counts of this clonotype. The chain has TRBV20-1 and TRBJ2-2; TRBD2 agrees at 9 bases. This CDR3 has 13 amino acids. The V gene's germline CDR1 is DFQATT and CDR2 SNEGSKA (reference sequence). V lost 8 bases to trimming and J lost 4 bases; unmatched junction nucleotides: 5. CDR3 amino acids: CSLAGAGTGELFF. The CDR3 bases are TGCAGTTTAGCGGGAGCGGGCACCGGGGAGCTGTTTTTT.

V usage is TRBV7-9 and J usage is TRBJ2-7, with 8 bases aligning to TRBD2. There are 15 residues in the CDR3. Germline loops: CDR1 SEHNR, CDR2 FQNEAQ (reference sequence). With V trimmed by 1 base and J by 3 bases, 5 bases remained unmatched. CDR3 bases: TGTGCCAGCAGCTTAGTTGGGACTAGACTCTACGAGCAGTACTTC. Translated, it gives CASSLVGTRLYEQYF.

In this sample, this clonotype turned up once. A read error is possible here, since a much larger clone lies one base away. The rearrangement links TRBV10-3 to TRBJ1-2; 10 nucleotides line up with TRBD1. This CDR3 is built from 14 residues. Germline V gives CDR1 ENHRY, CDR2 SYGVKD. CDR3 residues: CAITPGQGNYGYAF. CDR3 in DNA: TGTGCCATCACCCCGGGACAGGGGAACTATGGCTACGCCTTC.

The chain carries TRBV20-1 and TRBJ2-5, with no clear D. The V end was cut by 3 bases, the J end by 1 base, with 9 bases between. Germline values: CDR1 DFQATT, CDR2 SNEGSKA (reference sequence). The CDR3 loop spans 13 amino acids. The chain's CDR3 is CSARRNLQETQYF. CDR3 coding DNA: TGCAGTGCTAGGAGGAACCTCCAAGAGACCCAGTACTTC.

This clonotype has only one observation. The chain employs TRBV28 and TRBJ2-3; 8 nucleotides align to TRBD1. The CDR3 spans 16 residues. Germline lookup yields CDR1 MDHEN and CDR2 SYDVKM. The junction had 9 bases not matched to a gene; V was cut back by 5 bases and J by 2 bases. This CDR3 reads CASSTIQGAPTDTQYF. As DNA, the CDR3 is TGTGCCAGCAGTACTATCCAGGGGGCCCCCACAGATACGCAGTATTTT.

This clonotype has a handful of counts. A read error may explain this, as a much larger clone is one base away. V gene TRBV11-2 combines with J gene TRBJ2-5; 16 positions agree with TRBD2. The CDR3 has 17 residues. Germline loops: CDR1 SGHAT, CDR2 FQNNGV. The CDR3 DNA follows: TGTACCAGCAGCCCGGGACTAGCGGGAGGGTACCAAGAGACCCAGTACTTC. Its protein product is CTSSPGLAGGYQETQYF.

The chain couples TRBV27 to TRBJ2-5, with 7 positions matching TRBD2. This CDR3 region has 15 residues. Germline V gives CDR1 MNHEY, CDR2 SMNVEV (reference sequence). Trimming at V came to 5 bases and at J to 1 base, leaving 7 bases not matched to a gene. CDR3 DNA: TGTGCCAGCAGTAGCCTAGCGGTAACCCAAGAGACCCAGTACTTC. Amino acid sequence: CASSSLAVTQETQYF.

This sequence joins TRBV30 and TRBJ1-4; D is uncertain. The germline V gene has CDR1 GTSNPN and CDR2 SVGIG (reference sequence). The CDR3 is 11 amino acids. V lost 3 bases to trimming and J lost 8 bases, with 7 bases between them. CDR3 DNA: TGTGCCTGGAGGGGATTCGAAAAACTGTTTTTT. The encoded protein is CAWRGFEKLFF.

The chain carries TRBV3-1 and TRBJ1-5; a weak D match, TRBD1 (5 bases). The V end was cut by 1 base, the J end by 0 bases, with 7 bases between. The CDR3 is 15 residues long. In germline, CDR1 is LGHDT, CDR2 YNNKEL (reference sequence). The CDR3 spells CASSQGGDSNQPQHF. The DNA for the CDR3 is TGTGCCAGCAGCCAAGGAGGGGATAGCAATCAGCCCCAGCATTTT.

This clonotype was observed a handful of times. This sequence joins TRBV7-9 and TRBJ2-7; 7 bases match TRBD2. The junction had 8 bases not matched to a gene; V was cut back by 4 bases and J by 2 bases. Germline V gene lookup returns CDR1 SEHNR and CDR2 FQNEAQ (reference sequence). The CDR3 length is 15 residues. Here the CDR3 DNA reads TGTGCCAGCAGCTCCTCAGTCGCGGGGGCCTACGAGCAGTACTTC. Protein product: CASSSSVAGAYEQYF. Full variable domain (missing parts from reference TRBV7-9 and TRBJ2-7): DTGVSQNPRHKITKRGQNVTFRCDPISEHNRLYWYRQTLGQGPEFLTYFQNEAQLEKSRLLSDRFSAERPKGSFSTLEIQRTEQGDSAMYLCASSSSVAGAYEQYFGPGTRLTVT.

This clonotype was observed many times. The CDR3 coding sequence is TGTGCCAGCAAGGGCCCCCGGGACCAAGAGACCCAGTACTTC. Amino acids: CASKGPRDQETQYF. This sequence joins TRBV6-2 or TRBV6-3 and TRBJ2-5; D remains unclear. The CDR3 contains 14 residues. The germline gives CDR1 MNHEY, CDR2 SVGEGT. Trimming stripped 7 bases from V and 0 bases from J, with 12 bases between.

This clonotype was observed many times. This chain joins TRBV28 and TRBJ1-4; D possibly corresponds to TRBD1 (5 bases). There are 14 residues in the CDR3. Trimming cost V 5 bases and J 8 bases, with 15 bases left between them. CDR1 and CDR2 (germline): MDHEN, SYDVKM. The CDR3, as DNA: TGTGCCAGCAGTCTTTCGACAGAGAGCGAAAAACTGTTTTTT. As protein: CASSLSTESEKLFF.

This clonotype was picked up many times. The gene calls are TRBV3-1 and TRBJ1-5; D unclear. This CDR3 is 13 amino acids long. Germline values: CDR1 LGHDT, CDR2 YNNKEL (reference sequence). V was shortened by 0 bases and J by 9 bases, with 9 bases between the two germline ends. The CDR3 loop is CASSQEGSRPQHF. CDR3 DNA: TGTGCCAGCAGCCAAGAGGGTTCGCGGCCCCAGCATTTT.

This clonotype was seen many times. The gene calls are TRBV28 and TRBJ2-7, with D perhaps matching TRBD2 (6 bases). This CDR3 is 15 amino acids long. V was pared by 7 bases and J by 1 base, with 17 bases between. The V gene's germline CDR1 is MDHEN and CDR2 SYDVKM. The CDR3 sequence: CASIYHPGDSYEQYF. The CDR3 nucleotides are TGTGCCAGCATTTATCACCCGGGGGATTCCTACGAGCAGTACTTC.

This rearrangement joins TRBV7-9 to TRBJ1-1; a weak D match, TRBD1 (5 bases). CDR3 size: 14 residues. Trimming removed 7 bases at V and 5 bases at J, with 17 bases between. CDR1 and CDR2 from the germline V gene are SEHNR and FQNEAQ (reference sequence). CDR3 sequence reads: CASIPPTEGTEAFF. The CDR3 DNA is TGTGCCAGCATCCCTCCGACAGAGGGGACTGAAGCTTTCTTT.

Comments on this clonotype: This sequence may be a read error, since a much larger clone differs from it by one base. This rearrangement joins TRBV28 to TRBJ1-5; 8 nucleotides align to TRBD1. Trimming took 7 bases from V and 0 from J; bases not matched to a gene: 5. Germline V lookup: CDR1 MDHEN, CDR2 SYDVKM. The CDR3 sequence is 15 residues long. DNA of the CDR3: TGTGCCAGCAATGGACAGGGCCATAGCAATCAGCCCCAGCATTTT. As protein: CASNGQGHSNQPQHF.

Many counts were recorded for this clonotype. The chain recombines TRBV20-1 with TRBJ1-2; D perhaps matches TRBD1 (6 bases). V was cut by 6 bases and J by 8 bases, with 13 bases left in between. The V gene's germline CDR1 is DFQATT and CDR2 SNEGSKA (reference sequence). The CDR3 covers 11 residues. The CDR3 bases are TGCAGTGCAACTTACAGGGAAGGCTACACCTTC. It yields the protein CSATYREGYTF.

This clonotype was counted a few times. The chain couples TRBV28 to TRBJ1-2; D possibly corresponds to TRBD1 (6 bases). This CDR3 is 14 amino acids long. In germline, CDR1 is MDHEN, CDR2 SYDVKM. V shed 6 bases and J shed 4 bases, with 15 bases lying between them. The CDR3 sequence: CASSHRAGGYGYTF. CDR3 DNA sequence: TGTGCCAGCAGCCACAGGGCGGGAGGCTATGGCTACACCTTC.

This clonotype occurred many times. The chain uses TRBV28 and TRBJ2-7; 9 positions match TRBD1. V gave up 4 bases and J gave up 4 bases; unmatched junction bases: 8. CDR1 and CDR2 (germline): MDHEN, SYDVKM. This CDR3 contains 15 residues. CDR3 DNA sequence: TGTGCCAGCAGTTCCCGGACAGGGGTTAGGTACGAGCAGTACTTC. Translating gives CASSSRTGVRYEQYF.

This clonotype was recorded a few times. The V gene is TRBV19, the J gene TRBJ2-5; 7 positions match TRBD1. The V segment lost 6 bases and the J segment 4 bases; nucleotides outside the gene matches: 8. Germline V CDR1 and CDR2: LNHDA, SQIVND (reference sequence). The CDR3 loop spans 14 amino acids. CDR3 in amino acids: CASSVQGNPETQYF. The CDR3 nucleotides are TGTGCCAGTAGCGTACAGGGGAACCCAGAGACCCAGTACTTC.